These T cell receptor beta chains were read from a single sample in a study of blood T cell repertoires in COVID-19. Measured with immunoSEQ multiplex PCR; TCRdb has only the in-frame clones, and not every one. The sample has tens of thousands of clones; roughly 89% are singletons. Sequenced material: peripheral blood. These TCRs come from a human donor in a cohort sampled during active COVID-19. The CDR3 runs from the conserved cysteine through the conserved F or W. The D gene is left open where the match is weak. Clone size is stated in some rows and not others, as once, few, many or a class when expanded.

D gene: .; J gene: TRBJ2-7; clone size: .; V gene: TRBV27; CDR3 protein: CASSLYRTNYEQYF; CDR3 DNA: TGTGCCAGCAGTTTATACAGGACCAACTACGAGCAGTACTTC
D gene: .; J gene: TRBJ2-7; clone size: .; V gene: TRBV2; CDR3 protein: CASSDPPPYEQYF; CDR3 DNA: TGTGCCAGCAGTGACCCCCCTCCCTACGAGCAGTACTTC
D gene: TRBD1; J gene: TRBJ2-5; clone size: .; V gene: TRBV7-9; CDR3 protein: CASRGTAQETQYF; CDR3 DNA: TGTGCCAGCAGGGGGACAGCACAAGAGACCCAGTACTTC
D gene: .; J gene: TRBJ2-1; clone size: .; V gene: TRBV4-2; CDR3 protein: CASSPGTISYNEQFF; CDR3 DNA: TGTGCCAGCAGCCCCGGGACAATCTCCTACAATGAGCAGTTCTTC
D gene: .; J gene: TRBJ1-5; clone size: .; V gene: TRBV4-2; CDR3 protein: CASSQQGLNQPQHF; CDR3 DNA: TGTGCCAGCAGCCAGCAGGGGCTCAATCAGCCCCAGCATTTT
D gene: .; J gene: TRBJ2-7; clone size: many; V gene: TRBV2; CDR3 protein: CASQQGPPYEQYF; CDR3 DNA: TGTGCCAGTCAACAGGGACCACCCTACGAGCAGTACTTC
D gene: .; J gene: TRBJ1-2; clone size: few; V gene: TRBV9; CDR3 protein: CASSVYGAIGYTF; CDR3 DNA: TGTGCCAGCAGCGTATATGGGGCGATTGGCTACACCTTC
D gene: .; J gene: TRBJ2-3; clone size: .; V gene: TRBV27; CDR3 protein: CATAAGWGDTQYF; CDR3 DNA: TGTGCCACCGCGGCGGGGTGGGGCGATACGCAGTATTTT
D gene: TRBD1; J gene: TRBJ1-5; clone size: .; V gene: TRBV19; CDR3 protein: CASSVGQVARNQPQHF; CDR3 DNA: TGTGCCAGTAGTGTAGGACAGGTTGCACGTAATCAGCCCCAGCATTTT
D gene: TRBD2; J gene: TRBJ2-3; clone size: .; V gene: TRBV28; CDR3 protein: CASSLSMELAGEGDTQYF; CDR3 DNA: TGTGCCAGCAGTTTATCAATGGAACTAGCGGGAGAAGGAGATACGCAGTATTTT
D gene: .; J gene: TRBJ1-2; clone size: .; V gene: TRBV27; CDR3 protein: CASTPTPGSIGYTF; CDR3 DNA: TGTGCCAGCACCCCCACACCGGGATCGATAGGCTACACCTTC
D gene: .; J gene: TRBJ2-2; clone size: .; V gene: TRBV13; CDR3 protein: CASSLGTGVTGELFF; CDR3 DNA: TGTGCCAGCAGCTTAGGGACAGGCGTGACCGGGGAGCTGTTTTTT
D gene: .; J gene: TRBJ1-2; clone size: .; V gene: TRBV7-2; CDR3 protein: CASSLYRDYGYTF; CDR3 DNA: TGTGCCAGCAGCCTATACAGGGACTATGGCTACACCTTC
D gene: TRBD1; J gene: TRBJ2-1; clone size: .; V gene: TRBV14; CDR3 protein: CASSLRDRGNEQFF; CDR3 DNA: TGTGCCAGCAGCCTCCGGGACAGGGGGAATGAGCAGTTCTTC
D gene: .; J gene: TRBJ1-4; clone size: .; V gene: TRBV9; CDR3 protein: CASSPRSGDRINEKLFF; CDR3 DNA: TGTGCCAGCAGCCCTAGAAGTGGTGACAGAATTAATGAAAAACTGTTTTTT
D gene: .; J gene: TRBJ1-6; clone size: few; V gene: TRBV7-2; CDR3 protein: CASSRGRGNSPLHF; CDR3 DNA: TGTGCCAGCAGCCGCGGACGGGGGAATTCACCCCTCCACTTT
D gene: TRBD1; J gene: TRBJ2-1; clone size: .; V gene: TRBV6-4; CDR3 protein: CASSKSVGQVGNEQFF; CDR3 DNA: TGTGCCAGCAGTAAAAGCGTGGGACAGGTAGGCAATGAGCAGTTCTTC
D gene: TRBD2; J gene: TRBJ2-1; clone size: .; V gene: TRBV11-3; CDR3 protein: CASSFSGTRGFNEQFF; CDR3 DNA: TGTGCCAGCAGCTTTTCCGGGACTAGGGGATTCAATGAGCAGTTCTTC
D gene: .; J gene: TRBJ2-1; clone size: few; V gene: TRBV24-1; CDR3 protein: CATSVRTAVVVEQFF; CDR3 DNA: TGTGCCACCAGTGTCAGGACTGCCGTCGTAGTGGAGCAGTTCTTC
D gene: TRBD2; J gene: TRBJ2-7; clone size: .; V gene: TRBV9; CDR3 protein: CASSVGGGTNEQYF; CDR3 DNA: TGTGCCAGCAGCGTAGGGGGGGGAACCAACGAGCAGTACTTC
D gene: TRBD1; J gene: TRBJ1-4; clone size: .; V gene: TRBV5-6; CDR3 protein: CASSGAGQFNEKLFF; CDR3 DNA: TGTGCCAGCAGCGGGGCGGGACAGTTTAATGAAAAACTGTTTTTT
D gene: TRBD2; J gene: TRBJ2-5; clone size: .; V gene: TRBV4-3; CDR3 protein: CASSSGTSGGRETQYF; CDR3 DNA: TGCGCCAGCAGCTCCGGGACTAGCGGGGGGCGAGAGACCCAGTACTTC
D gene: .; J gene: TRBJ2-5; clone size: .; V gene: TRBV18; CDR3 protein: CASSPGGQETQYF; CDR3 DNA: TGTGCCAGCTCACCGGGGGGTCAAGAGACCCAGTACTTC
D gene: .; J gene: TRBJ2-5; clone size: .; V gene: TRBV5-6; CDR3 protein: CASSLWAGALGETQYF; CDR3 DNA: TGTGCCAGCAGCTTGTGGGCAGGGGCTCTGGGTGAGACCCAGTACTTC
D gene: .; J gene: TRBJ1-5; clone size: .; V gene: TRBV2; CDR3 protein: CASSVGHTINQPQHF; CDR3 DNA: TGTGCCAGCAGTGTGGGACATACGATCAATCAGCCCCAGCATTTT
D gene: TRBD1; J gene: TRBJ2-7; clone size: .; V gene: TRBV4-1; CDR3 protein: CASSPGQASYEQYF; CDR3 DNA: TGCGCCAGCAGCCCCGGACAGGCCAGTTACGAGCAGTACTTC
D gene: .; J gene: TRBJ2-1; clone size: once; V gene: TRBV21-1; CDR3 protein: CASSKHPAGAIPSYNEQFF; CDR3 DNA: TGTGCCAGCAGCAAACACCCAGCGGGGGCAATACCATCCTACAATGAGCAGTTCTTC
D gene: .; J gene: TRBJ1-2; clone size: .; V gene: TRBV11-1; CDR3 protein: CASSARNYGYTF; CDR3 DNA: TGTGCCAGCAGCGCCCGGAACTATGGCTACACCTTC
D gene: .; J gene: TRBJ2-1; clone size: .; V gene: TRBV7-3; CDR3 protein: CASSLPDRIRNEQFF; CDR3 DNA: TGTGCCAGCAGCTTACCAGACAGGATCCGGAATGAGCAGTTCTTC
D gene: .; J gene: TRBJ2-1; clone size: .; V gene: TRBV9; CDR3 protein: CASSGQSVGRGSEQFF; CDR3 DNA: TGTGCCAGCAGCGGACAATCCGTCGGGCGGGGTAGTGAGCAGTTCTTC
D gene: .; J gene: TRBJ2-7; clone size: .; V gene: TRBV18; CDR3 protein: CASSPPPGSNEQYF; CDR3 DNA: TGTGCCAGCTCACCACCCCCAGGGTCCAACGAGCAGTACTTC
D gene: .; J gene: TRBJ2-1; clone size: .; V gene: TRBV12-3/TRBV12-4; CDR3 protein: CASSFYPDEQFF; CDR3 DNA: TGTGCCAGCAGTTTCTATCCGGATGAGCAGTTCTTC
D gene: TRBD2; J gene: TRBJ2-1; clone size: .; V gene: TRBV12-5; CDR3 protein: CASGMGLAGAAGDEQFF; CDR3 DNA: TGTGCTAGTGGTATGGGACTAGCGGGGGCGGCGGGCGATGAGCAGTTCTTC
D gene: .; J gene: TRBJ1-2; clone size: .; V gene: TRBV5-1; CDR3 protein: CASSLGSTAYYGYTF; CDR3 DNA: TGCGCCAGCAGCTTGGGGTCGACAGCATACTATGGCTACACCTTC
D gene: .; J gene: TRBJ2-5; clone size: .; V gene: TRBV2; CDR3 protein: CASSEGTTRQETQYF; CDR3 DNA: TGTGCCAGCAGTGAAGGGACTACGCGGCAAGAGACCCAGTACTTC
D gene: TRBD1; J gene: TRBJ2-1; clone size: .; V gene: TRBV7-9; CDR3 protein: CASRDRANEQFF; CDR3 DNA: TGTGCCAGCAGGGACAGGGCAAATGAGCAGTTCTTC
D gene: .; J gene: TRBJ2-2; clone size: few; V gene: TRBV29-1; CDR3 protein: CSVFANTGELFF; CDR3 DNA: TGCAGCGTTTTCGCGAACACCGGGGAGCTGTTTTTT
D gene: TRBD2; J gene: TRBJ2-3; clone size: .; V gene: TRBV29-1; CDR3 protein: CSAETSGGATDTQYF; CDR3 DNA: TGCAGCGCAGAGACTAGCGGGGGGGCTACAGATACGCAGTATTTT
D gene: TRBD1; J gene: TRBJ1-1; clone size: .; V gene: TRBV3-1/TRBV3-2; CDR3 protein: CASSQVIARDRPNTEAFF; CDR3 DNA: TGTGCCAGCAGCCAAGTTATCGCCCGGGACAGGCCGAACACTGAAGCTTTCTTT
D gene: .; J gene: TRBJ2-3; clone size: .; V gene: TRBV7-2; CDR3 protein: CASRRLGGYSTDTQYF; CDR3 DNA: TGTGCCAGCAGACGACTCGGGGGTTATAGCACAGATACGCAGTATTTT
D gene: TRBD2; J gene: TRBJ2-2; clone size: .; V gene: TRBV2; CDR3 protein: CASSWGLAGDGELFF; CDR3 DNA: TGTGCCAGCTCCTGGGGACTAGCGGGTGACGGGGAGCTGTTTTTT